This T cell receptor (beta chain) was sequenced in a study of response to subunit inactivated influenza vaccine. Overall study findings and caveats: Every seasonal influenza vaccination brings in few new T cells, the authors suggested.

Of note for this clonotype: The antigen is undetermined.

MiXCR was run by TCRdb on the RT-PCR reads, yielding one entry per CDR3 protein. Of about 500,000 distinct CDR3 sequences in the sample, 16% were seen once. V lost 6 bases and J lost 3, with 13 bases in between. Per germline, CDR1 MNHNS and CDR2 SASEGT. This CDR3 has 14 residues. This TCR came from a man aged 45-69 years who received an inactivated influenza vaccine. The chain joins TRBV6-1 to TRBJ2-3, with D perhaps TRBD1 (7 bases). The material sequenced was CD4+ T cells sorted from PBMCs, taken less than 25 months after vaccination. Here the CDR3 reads CASRQGRKTDTQYF. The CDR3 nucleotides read TGTGCCAGCAGACAGGGGAGGAAAACAGATACGCAGTATTTT.